One and the same sample provided the 17 T cell receptor beta chains below, sequenced in a study of blood T cells in healthy people across ages. The authors ran a second PCR of 7 to 11 cycles using a sample-barcoded 5' primer and a J-beta primer mix. TCRdb processed the 5' RACE reads anew with MiXCR; each CDR3 protein has one entry. This table has roughly 1,700,000 distinct CDR3 sequences, 28% appearing once. Source material: blood. The receptors stem from a woman in her 30s in good health.

A few counts support this clonotype. The rearrangement uses TRBV20-1 and TRBJ2-7; 9 nucleotides agree with TRBD1. The V segment lost 6 bases and the J segment 5 bases; nucleotides outside the gene matches: 8. Germline V lookup: CDR1 DFQATT, CDR2 SNEGSKA (reference sequence). This CDR3 region has 13 residues. The CDR3 sequence: CSAPPGQGNEQYF. In DNA form, the CDR3 reads TGCAGTGCCCCTCCGGGACAGGGTAACGAGCAGTACTTC.

The V call is TRBV20-1, the J call TRBJ2-1; 9 bases agree with TRBD2. Trimming removed 5 bases from V and 7 bases from J; junction bases left unmatched: 9. Germline CDR1 DFQATT, CDR2 SNEGSKA (reference sequence). The CDR3 consists of 14 residues. The CDR3 reads CSAGPGTSPNEQFF. The CDR3, as DNA: TGCAGTGCTGGTCCCGGGACTAGCCCAAATGAGCAGTTCTTC.

Details on this clonotype: A read error may explain this, as a much larger clone is one base away. This chain connects TRBV20-1 to TRBJ2-5; D is tentatively TRBD1 or TRBD2 (6 bases each). CDR1 and CDR2 (germline): DFQATT, SNEGSKA (reference sequence). The CDR3 consists of 16 residues. The CDR3 nucleotides read TGCAGTGCTCCCCCTCCCTTGAGGGGGGTCCAAGAGGCCCAGTACTTC. Protein product: CSAPPPLRGVQEAQYF.

This chain links TRBV3-1 with TRBJ1-2; D gene unclear. The CDR3 has 14 residues. In germline, CDR1 is LGHDT, CDR2 YNNKEL (reference sequence). The germline V and J ends were trimmed by 0 bases and 8 bases, with 13 bases remaining between them. Written as DNA, the CDR3 is TGTGCCAGCAGCCAAGATGGCGGGTCGTTCGGCTACACCTTC. It specifies CASSQDGGSFGYTF.

Only a few counts were recorded for this clonotype. The chain couples TRBV19 to TRBJ2-1, with D unclear. This CDR3 comprises 12 residues. Looked up from germline, CDR1 is LNHDA and CDR2 is SQIVND (reference sequence). Trimming left V 2 bases short and J 4 bases short, with 3 bases between. This CDR3 is CASSINYNEQFF. CDR3 coding DNA: TGTGCCAGTAGTATAAATTACAATGAGCAGTTCTTC.

This clonotype was detected a few times. This chain links TRBV5-1 with TRBJ2-1; 9 bases line up with TRBD2. J was trimmed by 6 bases and V by 2 bases; bases with no gene match: 3. Germline CDR1 SGHRS, CDR2 YFSETQ. This CDR3 comprises 14 residues. CDR3 protein: CASSFPREGNEQFF. The DNA of the CDR3 is TGCGCCAGCAGCTTCCCGCGGGAGGGCAATGAGCAGTTCTTC.

This clonotype has just a few counts. One end of the junction does not line up with germline, which may come from a read error. CDR3 in amino acids: CASSQDVRRQLTYSEQFF. In nucleotides, the CDR3 is TGTGCCAGCAGCCAAGACGTCCGGAGACAGCTTACTTACAGTGAGCAGTTCTTC. This chain joins TRBV14 and TRBJ2-1, with D perhaps matching TRBD1 (5 bases). Looked up from germline, CDR1 is SGHDN and CDR2 is FVKESK. This CDR3 has 18 residues.

This chain joins TRBV20-1 and TRBJ2-4; 7 bases are a match to TRBD2. The DNA end lines up better with TRBJ2-7; the J call may be wrong. This CDR3 contains 15 residues. Germline V CDR1 and CDR2: DFQATT, SNEGSKA (reference sequence). The CDR3 region is CSARDGAGVFYEQYF. CDR3 bases: TGCAGTGCTAGAGATGGGGCGGGAGTCTTTTACGAGCAGTACTTC.

The chain couples TRBV5-6 to TRBJ2-1; 7 bases are a match to TRBD2. The end of the DNA is better explained by TRBJ2-7, so the J call may be wrong. The CDR3 covers 16 residues. Germline CDR1 and CDR2: SGHDT and YYEEEE. CDR3 DNA sequence: TGTGCCAGCAGCCTCTGGGCGGGGGTCTCCTACAATGAGCAGTACTTC. Its protein is CASSLWAGVSYNEQYF.

The chain links TRBV9 to TRBJ2-1; D ambiguous. Trimming removed 0 bases from V and 2 bases from J, with 9 bases in between. The CDR3 spans 15 residues. Germline V gives CDR1 SGDLS, CDR2 YYNGEE. Here the CDR3 reads CASSVEAAAYNEQFF. The CDR3 coding sequence is TGTGCCAGCAGCGTAGAGGCGGCAGCCTACAATGAGCAGTTCTTC.

About this clonotype itself: A much larger clone differs by one base, so this may be a read error. The chain carries TRBV12-3 or TRBV12-4 and TRBJ1-2; D not certain. The CDR3 is 12 amino acids. V dropped 7 bases and J dropped 0 bases, with 6 bases sitting between them. The CDR3 nucleotides read TGTGCCAGCATGGGGACTAACTATGGCTACACCTTC. It is translated as CASMGTNYGYTF.

The chain uses TRBV12-3 or TRBV12-4 and TRBJ1-5, with D possibly matching TRBD1 (5 bases). The CDR3 runs to 13 residues. V was pared by 3 bases and J by 7 bases, with 10 bases between. DNA for the CDR3: TGTGCCAGCAGTTTTAAAGGGGACCAGCCCCAGCATTTT. It encodes CASSFKGDQPQHF.

The chain joins TRBV20-1 to TRBJ2-5, with D possibly TRBD2 on 6 matching bases. V was trimmed by 1 base and J by 2 bases, leaving 17 bases between them. The CDR3 sequence is 16 residues long. Germline V gene data show CDR1 as DFQATT and CDR2 as SNEGSKA (reference sequence). The CDR3 DNA reads as TGCAGTGCTAGAGGGAGCAGGAGGGGCCCTCAAGAGACCCAGTACTTC. This translates into CSARGSRRGPQETQYF.

This clonotype was observed a handful of times. The chain joins TRBV2 to TRBJ2-1, with a weak D call TRBD2 (6 bases). Germline assignment: CDR1 SNHLY and CDR2 FYNNEI. The CDR3 runs 11 residues. V was trimmed by 6 bases and J by 9 bases, leaving 9 bases between them. CDR3 bases: TGTGCCAGCAGCCTAGCGACTGAGCAGTTCTTC. As protein: CASSLATEQFF. Supplemented by reference TRBV2 and TRBJ2-1, the full variable domain reads EPEVTQTPSHQVTQMGQEVILRCVPISNHLYFYWYRQILGQKVEFLVSFYNNEISEKSEIFDDQFSVERPDGSNFTLKIRSTKLEDSAMYFCASSLATEQFFGPGTRLTVL.

This clonotype was counted ten times or more. The chain is built from TRBV10-3 and TRBJ2-7, with TRBD2 matching 11 bases. The CDR3 consists of 15 residues. Germline V CDR1 and CDR2: ENHRY, SYGVKD. J was trimmed by 4 bases and V by 4 bases; bases with no gene match: 6. CDR3 sequence: CAISVTLAGGYEQYF. CDR3 bases: TGTGCCATCAGTGTAACGCTAGCGGGAGGTTACGAGCAGTACTTC.

This clonotype was seen at least ten times. The chain uses TRBV14 and TRBJ2-1; D unresolved. CDR3 length equals 15 residues. Germline assignment: CDR1 SGHDN and CDR2 FVKESK. The germline V and J ends were trimmed by 1 base and 0 bases, with 7 bases remaining between them. This CDR3 is CASSQAGSSYNEQFF. CDR3 DNA sequence: TGTGCCAGCAGCCAAGCGGGCAGCTCCTACAATGAGCAGTTCTTC.

This clonotype has only a few counts. The chain's CDR3 is CASSAASSDTQYF. DNA of the CDR3: TGTGCCAGCAGCGCGGCTAGCTCCGATACGCAGTATTTT. This chain connects TRBV7-2 to TRBJ2-3, with D possibly matching TRBD2 (5 bases). The CDR3 is 13 residues long. CDR1 SGHTA and CDR2 FQGNSA come from the germline V gene. With 5 bases removed from V and 6 bases from J, the gap between germline ends came to 12 bases.